The entry that follows covers one T cell receptor beta chain sequence. There is no known antigen for this receptor. Sequences SQVTM (CDR1) and ANQGSEA (CDR2) are obtained from the germline V gene. The cysteine opens and the phenylalanine closes a CDR3 of 13 amino acids. No DNA accompanies this entry. Library preparation employed 5' RACE. The input for every TCR library was around 4,000 ng of total RNA. cDNA was synthesized with SMARTScribe reverse transcriptase in eight separate reactions per sample. During cDNA synthesis, template switching was used to introduce unique molecular identifiers that contained a 6-nucleotide sample barcode. TCRalpha and TCRbeta cDNA was amplified by two nested PCRs of around 16 and 10 cycles, with bead purification after each PCR. Before amplification, the cDNA was both treated with uracil DNA-glycosylase and purified with the QIAquick PCR purification kit. The second PCR added Illumina TruSeq-compatible adapters along with sample-specific barcodes. Library quality and concentration were checked on TapeStation and Qubit, and libraries were pooled at about 4.9 ng each. Pooled libraries were sequenced on an Illumina HiSeq2500 single-index Rapid Run with 2 x 100 bp reads and custom sequencing primers. Per the original workflow: MiGEC version 1.2.6 was used for UMI-based consensus assembly, which corrected PCR and sequencing errors. MiXCR version 2.1.1 was used for V(D)J alignment, clonotype assembly and CDR3 extraction. To normalise gene usage, clonotype sharing and MAIT/NKT TCR abundance, the top 1000, 10 000 and 20 000 clonotypes in each sample were analysed. After downsampling to 27 000 UMIs, diversity was calculated as the inverse Simpson index using the vegan R package. Paired Mann-Whitney U tests on discordant twin pairs were used, with Benjamini-Hochberg multiple-testing correction. TCRdb reanalyzed the reads, keeping one entry per CDR3 protein sequence and omitting DNA. The authors' filters were not applied to this entry. The sample table includes approximately 330,000 distinct CDR3 sequences. Clones ranked in the top ten supply roughly 2% of the sample.

From each donor, an approximately 2.5 ml peripheral blood sample was collected into PAXgene tubes and stored at -80 degrees C. Without any T cell sorting, total RNA was extracted from whole blood using the PAXgene blood miRNA kit on an automated QIAcube. Peripheral blood from monozygotic twin pairs who were concordant or discordant for inflammatory bowel disease underwent deep TCRalpha and TCRbeta repertoire profiling using unique molecular barcoding. For every twin pair, smoking habits were documented, and each individual was categorised as a current, former or never smoker. These data are taken from a study of monozygotic twins with inflammatory bowel disease (dated by TCRdb to 2018 to 2020). For the study in its entirety: A total of around 30 monozygotic twin pairs were included in the full study, comprising nine German pairs (four IBD-concordant, five IBD-discordant) and 19 IBD-discordant Danish pairs. Each individual had, on average, about 151 000 unique TCRalpha sequences and 181 000 unique TCRbeta sequences available for analysis. The search for disease-associated traits relied mainly on comparing, within discordant pairs, IBD patients with their genetically identical healthy co-twins. Results and caveats for the whole study, not just this receptor: IBD patients shared fewer clonotypes with other individuals than healthy twins did, most markedly in patients showing signs of disease activity. The results gave no support for a single strong signal or clonotype linked to IBD. Distinction between different T cell subtypes could not be achieved in the analysis. Repertoire similarity did not differ between concordant and discordant twins, which could be due to limited statistical power. IBD patients had lower TCRbeta repertoire diversity, measured by the inverse Simpson index, than their healthy co-twins. Because patients were on differing immunosuppressive treatments, the repertoires may have picked up extra background noise and inter-individual variability.

The sample consisted of blood. This sequence originates from a human donor with ulcerative colitis or Crohn's disease, or a healthy co-twin of an affected twin (not recorded which). The sequence links TRBV29-1 to TRBJ2-3; the TCRdb D gene call, TRBD1, has no DNA to confirm it. The CDR3 sequence is CSVRGGGTDTQYF.